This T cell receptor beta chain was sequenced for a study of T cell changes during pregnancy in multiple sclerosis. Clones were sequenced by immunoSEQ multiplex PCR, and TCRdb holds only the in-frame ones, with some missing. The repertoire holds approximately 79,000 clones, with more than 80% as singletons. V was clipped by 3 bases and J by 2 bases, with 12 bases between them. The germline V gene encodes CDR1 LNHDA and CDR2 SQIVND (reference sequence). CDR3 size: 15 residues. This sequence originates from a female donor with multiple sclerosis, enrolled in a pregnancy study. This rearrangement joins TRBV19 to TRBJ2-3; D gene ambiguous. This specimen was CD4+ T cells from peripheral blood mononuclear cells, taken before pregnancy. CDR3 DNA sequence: TGTGCCAGTAGTATTGGGCTCAGGTCCACAGATACGCAGTATTTT. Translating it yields CASSIGLRSTDTQYF.